The next 32 T cell receptor beta chains were all read from a single sample in a study of vaccination and CD4 T cells after COVID-19. No antigen has been assigned to these receptors. Treatment in this sample: roughly 11-day PBMC culture with coronavirus spike peptide pools or control peptides (ViraFEST assay). Once obtained from cultured CD4+ T cells, the DNA was sequenced using the Oncomine TCR Beta short-read assay. TCRdb recomputed calls from the PCR reads with MiXCR, one row per CDR3 protein. The table shows around 16,000 distinct CDR3 sequences, with roughly 74% occurring only once. Source material: CD4+ T cells from blood, cultured in vitro. Source of these receptors: a human donor who had recovered from COVID-19.

This chain joins TRBV6-5 and TRBJ2-7; TRBD1 aligns across 8 bases. Germline V gene lookup returns CDR1 MNHEY and CDR2 SVGAGI. With 1 base clipped from V and 3 bases from J, the junction kept 2 bases outside the gene matches. The CDR3 spans 14 residues. CDR3: CASSYYTGGYEQYF. The CDR3 nucleotides are TGTGCCAGCAGTTACTATACAGGGGGCTACGAGCAGTACTTC.

The V and J genes are TRBV7-8 and TRBJ1-6; no clear D. Trimming stripped 6 bases from V and 7 bases from J, with 13 bases between. This CDR3 is 14 amino acids long. In germline, CDR1 is SGHVS, CDR2 FQNEAQ. CDR3 sequence (DNA): TGTGCCAGCAGGTCGGAGGGCTCCAATTCACCCCTCCACTTT. Translation: CASRSEGSNSPLHF.

A few counts support this clonotype. The rearrangement uses TRBV7-9 and TRBJ2-5; no definite D call. V was cut by 5 bases and J by 0 bases, with 13 bases left in between. The CDR3 is made up of 15 amino acids. Germline V gene lookup returns CDR1 SEHNR and CDR2 FQNEAQ (reference sequence). This chain's CDR3 is CASSQFGGNQETQYF. As DNA, the CDR3 is TGTGCCAGCAGCCAATTTGGCGGAAACCAAGAGACCCAGTACTTC. Full variable domain (outside the CDR3, taken from reference TRBV7-9 and TRBJ2-5): DTGVSQNPRHKITKRGQNVTFRCDPISEHNRLYWYRQTLGQGPEFLTYFQNEAQLEKSRLLSDRFSAERPKGSFSTLEIQRTEQGDSAMYLCASSQFGGNQETQYFGPGTRLLVL.

The chain uses TRBV24-1 and TRBJ1-1; D is unclear. The CDR3 runs to 13 residues. Germline V CDR1 and CDR2: KGHDR, SFDVKD. The germline V and J ends were trimmed by 5 bases and 5 bases, with 11 bases remaining between them. The CDR3, as DNA: TGTGCCACCAGTGTGGGCACGGGGACTGAAGCTTTCTTT. Its translation: CATSVGTGTEAFF.

CDR3 DNA: TGTGCCAGCAGGGTGACGGCCAATAATTCACCCCTCCACTTT. Encoded protein: CASRVTANNSPLHF. This chain links TRBV7-6 with TRBJ1-6; D is unclear. The CDR3 extends over 14 amino acids. Germline V gene lookup returns CDR1 SGHVS and CDR2 FNYEAQ. The germline V and J ends were trimmed by 6 bases and 5 bases, with 11 bases remaining between them.

The chain is built from TRBV12-3 or TRBV12-4 and TRBJ1-2, with TRBD1 as a possible D gene (5 bases). The V end lost 6 bases, the J end lost 5 bases, and 7 bases lay between the germline ends. There are 11 residues in the CDR3. DNA of the CDR3: TGTGCCAGCAGCCCAGGGTATGGCTACACCTTC. The encoded protein is CASSPGYGYTF.

The chain uses TRBV20-1 and TRBJ2-5; D is ambiguous. CDR3 length: 14 residues. The V gene's germline CDR1 is DFQATT and CDR2 SNEGSKA (reference sequence). Trimming pared 0 bases from V and 7 bases from J, leaving 15 bases between. In DNA, the CDR3 is TGCAGTGCTAGAGATACGGTAGCTGGCGGGACCCAGTACTTC. It yields the protein CSARDTVAGGTQYF.

The chain employs TRBV7-6 and TRBJ2-2; unclear D gene. Trimming took 1 base from V and 2 from J, leaving 14 bases between them. Germline V gene data show CDR1 as SGHVS and CDR2 as FNYEAQ. The CDR3 runs 17 residues. Here the CDR3 DNA reads TGTGCCAGCAGCTTAGAACCGTTGCGAGCCAACACCGGGGAGCTGTTTTTT. It encodes CASSLEPLRANTGELFF.

The chain is built from TRBV25-1 and TRBJ2-1; 9 positions match TRBD2. From germline, CDR1 is MGHDK and CDR2 SYGVNS. The J segment lost 7 bases and the V segment lost 6 bases, leaving 7 bases of the junction unmatched. The CDR3 extends over 14 amino acids. CDR3 sequence reads: CASRGGLAPNEQFF. Here the CDR3 DNA reads TGTGCCAGCAGGGGGGGACTAGCACCGAATGAGCAGTTCTTC.

The chain recombines TRBV7-9 with TRBJ1-5; 10 bases are shared with TRBD1. The CDR3 is 14 residues long. From germline, CDR1 is SEHNR and CDR2 FQNEAQ (reference sequence). With 1 base clipped from V and 7 bases from J, the junction kept 1 base outside the gene matches. CDR3 region: CASSLEGQGQPQHF. The CDR3 DNA reads TGTGCCAGCAGCTTAGAGGGACAGGGGCAGCCCCAGCATTTT.

This CDR3 reads CSASLAGRSGANVLTF. CDR3 nucleotide sequence: TGCAGTGCTAGTTTAGCGGGGCGCTCTGGGGCCAACGTCCTGACTTTC. The gene calls are TRBV20-1 and TRBJ2-6, with TRBD2 matching 8 bases. This CDR3 is built from 16 residues. The germline V gene encodes CDR1 DFQATT and CDR2 SNEGSKA (reference sequence). V lost 3 bases to trimming and J lost 0 bases; unmatched junction nucleotides: 4.

This sequence joins TRBV19 and TRBJ1-1; 8 positions match TRBD1. This CDR3 comprises 13 residues. Germline lookup yields CDR1 LNHDA and CDR2 SQIVND (reference sequence). The V gene end was trimmed by 0 bases and the J gene end by 8 bases; junction bases not matched to a gene: 2. CDR3 in amino acids: CASSIERTGEAFF. Written as DNA, the CDR3 is TGTGCCAGTAGTATAGAGAGGACAGGGGAAGCTTTCTTT.

This clonotype was counted a few times. This chain uses TRBV6-2 or TRBV6-3 with TRBJ1-2; tentative D call: TRBD1 (6 bases). This CDR3 contains 13 residues. V lost 2 bases, J lost 4 bases, and 8 bases lay in between. The germline gives CDR1 MNHEY, CDR2 SVGEGT. For the CDR3, the DNA is TGTGCCAGCAGTTACCCAGGGGCCTATGGCTACACCTTC. Protein: CASSYPGAYGYTF.

This clonotype was recorded a few times. The genes are TRBV20-1 and TRBJ2-5, with 12 bases lining up with TRBD2. Germline lookup yields CDR1 DFQATT and CDR2 SNEGSKA (reference sequence). The J segment lost 4 bases and the V segment lost 5 bases, leaving 5 bases of the junction unmatched. The length of the CDR3 is 14 residues. The chain's CDR3 is CSAPGLAGRETQYF. The CDR3 bases are TGCAGTGCTCCTGGACTAGCGGGAAGAGAGACCCAGTACTTC.

This clonotype has only one observation. The chain uses TRBV29-1 and TRBJ2-1; no clear D. Trimming pared 4 bases from V and 5 bases from J, leaving 12 bases between. Germline CDR1 and CDR2: SQVTM and ANQGSEA. The CDR3 runs 13 residues. CDR3 sequence: CSVVGYSDNEQFF. CDR3 DNA: TGCAGCGTTGTCGGTTACTCGGACAATGAGCAGTTCTTC.

The sample holds a few counts of this clonotype. This chain uses TRBV27 with TRBJ2-5; 9 bases line up with TRBD1. Trimming took 3 bases from V and 2 from J; bases not matched to a gene: 7. The CDR3 is made up of 16 amino acids. CDR1 and CDR2 (germline): MNHEY, SMNVEV (reference sequence). The CDR3 bases are TGTGCCAGCAGTTTTGTGCGGACAGGGGAACAAGAGACCCAGTACTTC. This sequence encodes CASSFVRTGEQETQYF.

This chain joins TRBV28 and TRBJ1-6, with D uncertain. Trimming shortened V by 3 bases and J by 7 bases, and 10 bases separated the two germline ends. CDR1 and CDR2 (germline): MDHEN, SYDVKM. The CDR3 loop spans 14 amino acids. The CDR3 reads CASSFPPENSPLHF. As DNA, the CDR3 is TGTGCCAGCAGTTTTCCCCCAGAGAATTCACCCCTCCACTTT. The variable domain in full, completed from reference TRBV28 and TRBJ1-6, reads DVKVTQSSRYLVKRTGEKVFLECVQDMDHENMFWYRQDPGLGLRLIYFSYDVKMKEKGDIPEGYSVSREKKERFSLILESASTNQTSMYLCASSFPPENSPLHFGNGTRLTVT.

J is TRBJ1-5 and V is TRBV7-9; 9 bases align to TRBD1. There are 15 residues in the CDR3. Germline-derived CDR1 and CDR2 are SEHNR and FQNEAQ (reference sequence). The V gene end was trimmed by 5 bases and the J gene end by 3 bases; junction bases not matched to a gene: 5. The CDR3: CASSPGQGFNQPQHF. CDR3 in DNA: TGTGCCAGCAGCCCCGGACAGGGGTTCAATCAGCCCCAGCATTTT.

In the case of this clonotype: A read error may account for a junction end that differs from germline. V gene TRBV6-1 combines with J gene TRBJ2-2, with a possible D match to TRBD1 (6 bases). The germline gives CDR1 MNHNS, CDR2 SASEGT. This CDR3 has 18 residues. The CDR3 nucleotides read TGTGCCAGGAGTGAAGTCCCTCACGACAGGATAGTAACCGGGGAGCTGTTTTTT. Its protein product is CARSEVPHDRIVTGELFF.

In this sample, this clonotype is medium-sized. The chain is built from TRBV4-3 and TRBJ1-3; D is unresolved. V shed 4 bases and J shed 4 bases, with 14 bases lying between them. CDR1 and CDR2 from the germline V gene are LGHNA and YSLEER. The CDR3 runs to 15 residues. CDR3 amino acids: CASSPGRGRGNTIYF. CDR3 in DNA: TGCGCCAGCAGCCCCGGACGCGGCCGGGGAAACACCATATATTTT.

V and J are TRBV28 and TRBJ2-7; perhaps D is TRBD1 or TRBD2 (5 bases each). This CDR3 has 13 residues. The germline gives CDR1 MDHEN, CDR2 SYDVKM. V dropped 2 bases and J dropped 3 bases, with 8 bases sitting between them. The CDR3 DNA follows: TGTGCCAGCAGTTTAGGGACCTTCTACGAGCAGTACTTC. This translates into CASSLGTFYEQYF.

This chain connects TRBV6-5 to TRBJ1-2, with D perhaps TRBD1 (5 bases). CDR1 and CDR2 (germline): MNHEY, SVGAGI. V was cut by 0 bases and J by 0 bases, with 14 bases left in between. The CDR3 is 17 amino acids. The CDR3 DNA reads as TGTGCCAGCAGTTACTCTGTCAGGGAGCTAGCTAACTATGGCTACACCTTC. This translates into CASSYSVRELANYGYTF.

This clonotype showed up just a few times. V gene TRBV27 combines with J gene TRBJ1-1; D is unresolved. The CDR3 runs 11 residues. Trimming took 5 bases from V and 1 from J, leaving 2 bases between them. Per germline, CDR1 MNHEY and CDR2 SMNVEV (reference sequence). The CDR3, as DNA: TGTGCCAGCAGTAAGAACACTGAAGCTTTCTTT. It codes for CASSKNTEAFF.

The V call is TRBV6-2 or TRBV6-3, the J call TRBJ2-3, with 12 bases matching TRBD2. CDR3 length: 17 amino acids. Germline-derived CDR1 and CDR2 are MNHEY and SVGEGT. Germline trimming cut 6 bases from V and 4 bases from J; bases unmatched to any gene: 11. CDR3 loop: CASRPPTSGRISDTQYF. The CDR3 coding sequence is TGTGCCAGCAGACCCCCGACTAGCGGGAGAATTTCAGATACGCAGTATTTT.

This chain links TRBV12-3 or TRBV12-4 with TRBJ1-2; 7 bases match TRBD1. J gave up 0 bases and V 7 bases, and 11 bases lay outside the gene matches. The CDR3 is made up of 16 amino acids. CDR3 sequence (DNA): TGTGCCAGCACCCCAGGTTGGGACAGAGCTAACTATGGCTACACCTTC. Translated: CASTPGWDRANYGYTF.

The chain joins TRBV6-1 to TRBJ2-3; D remains ambiguous. Trimming left V 7 bases short and J 2 bases short, with 31 bases between. This CDR3 is 20 amino acids long. The germline gives CDR1 MNHNS, CDR2 SASEGT. This CDR3 reads CASTKPHSNSFGPNTDTQYF. DNA of the CDR3: TGTGCCAGCACCAAGCCCCACTCAAACTCATTTGGCCCTAACACAGATACGCAGTATTTT.

The chain uses TRBV20-1 and TRBJ1-5; TRBD1 aligns across 7 bases. Germline CDR1 is DFQATT and CDR2 is SNEGSKA (reference sequence). This CDR3 spans 14 amino acids. V was pared by 3 bases and J by 4 bases, with 6 bases of the junction left unmatched. This CDR3 reads CSARVDRVNQPQHF. In DNA form, the CDR3 reads TGCAGTGCTAGGGTTGACAGGGTAAATCAGCCCCAGCATTTT.

V gene TRBV4-3 combines with J gene TRBJ1-4, with D possibly matching TRBD1 (5 bases). This CDR3 contains 18 residues. The V gene lost 0 bases and the J gene lost 0 bases, with 14 bases spanning the gap. Germline CDR1 is LGHNA and CDR2 is YSLEER. CDR3 amino acids: CASSQERRGHSTNEKLFF. CDR3 DNA: TGCGCCAGCAGCCAAGAAAGGCGGGGCCACTCAACTAATGAAAAACTGTTTTTT.

The chain has TRBV7-2 and TRBJ2-4; TRBD2 is a possible D gene (7 bases). Germline V CDR1 and CDR2: SGHTA, FQGNSA. The CDR3 length is 17 residues. Deletions cut 2 bases from V and 3 bases from J, with 17 bases between. CDR3 residues: CASSLLGGAMGKNIQYF. The CDR3 region has the DNA TGTGCCAGCAGCTTATTGGGGGGGGCAATGGGCAAAAACATTCAGTACTTC.

The chain carries TRBV28 and TRBJ1-5; no clear D gene. Germline values: CDR1 MDHEN, CDR2 SYDVKM. There are 13 residues in the CDR3. Trimming shortened V by 3 bases and J by 6 bases, and 9 bases separated the two germline ends. The CDR3 protein is CASSLRGTQPQHF. DNA of the CDR3: TGTGCCAGCAGTTTGCGGGGTACTCAGCCCCAGCATTTT.

This clonotype was observed a few times. V gene TRBV6-1 combines with J gene TRBJ1-2; a weak D match, TRBD1 (5 bases). In germline, CDR1 is MNHNS, CDR2 SASEGT. The CDR3 has 15 residues. Trimming cost V 6 bases and J 7 bases, with 21 bases left between them. CDR3 coding DNA: TGTGCCAGCAGGCGAACCCCCCAGGACACCGGTGGCTACACCTTC. Protein product: CASRRTPQDTGGYTF.

The chain uses TRBV20-1 and TRBJ1-2; 7 bases align to TRBD1. The germline V gene has CDR1 DFQATT and CDR2 SNEGSKA (reference sequence). V lost 2 bases to trimming and J lost 8 bases; unmatched junction nucleotides: 11. The CDR3 loop spans 14 amino acids. The CDR3 DNA reads as TGCAGTGCTAGACCCCCGGCAGGGGGTACCGGCTACACCTTC. The encoded protein is CSARPPAGGTGYTF.